This TCR beta chain was obtained from a study of CD8+CD57+ T cells in acquired aplastic anemia. Study-level information: Sorted CD4+ plus CD8+ cells gave DNA averaging approximately 3.2 ug.

An expansion of CD8+CD57+ cells by flow cytometry had been shown in patients chosen for sequencing. Acquired aplastic anemia of severe grade affected all patients. With regard to this clonotype: No antigen is known for it.

CDR3 and TCR beta VDJ profiling relied on genomic DNA as the template. TCRdb passed the reads through MiXCR, listing each CDR3 protein once. The sample has around 130,000 distinct CDR3 sequences, 45% to 60% seen once. Study-wide results and limits: Patients versus controls showed no significant CD8+ Simpson's diversity difference.

The V end was cut by 5 bases, the J end by 4 bases, with 14 bases between. Germline-derived CDR1 and CDR2 are MDHEN and SYDVKM. The CDR3 totals 14 residues. The specimen sequenced was sorted CD4+, CD8+, or CD8+CD57+ T cells (not recorded which) from PBMCs. This sequence was found in a human donor with aplastic anemia. The chain uses TRBV28 and TRBJ1-2; D possibly corresponds to TRBD1 (6 bases). The CDR3 here is CASSGSAGAYGYTF. CDR3 in DNA: TGTGCCAGCAGTGGCTCGGCAGGGGCCTATGGCTACACCTTC.